This T cell receptor (beta chain) was obtained from a study of technical replicates of blood from a few donors. V trimming: 5 bases; J trimming: 8 bases; junction bases outside the gene matches: 8. Germline CDR1 is GTSNPN and CDR2 is SVGIG (reference sequence). The CDR3 extends over 12 amino acids. Assay used: immunoSEQ multiplex PCR; TCRdb lists only in-frame clones, some missing. The profile shows about 84,000 clones, 93% of them singletons. The clonotype was recovered from a human donor in good health. This sequence joins TRBV30 and TRBJ1-2; 7 bases agree with TRBD1. The sequencing sample was made of T cells isolated from PBMCs. The CDR3: CAWDINRGGYTF. CDR3 bases: TGTGCCTGGGACATCAACAGGGGCGGCTACACCTTC. Based on the CDR3 plus reference TRBV30 and TRBJ1-2, the full variable domain is SQTIHQWPATLVQPVGSPLSLECTVEGTSNPNLYWYRQAAGRGLQLLFYSVGIGQISSEVPQNLSASRPQDRQFILSSKKLLLSDSGFYLCAWDINRGGYTFGSGTRLTVV.